One and the same sample provided the 2 T cell receptor beta chains below, sequenced in a study of T cells in Graves' hyperthyroidism and ophthalmopathy. TCR beta CDR3 region amplification was performed from RNA transcripts. First-round RT-PCR targeting the TCR CDR3 was performed with the HTBI primer set. MiXCR, applied by TCRdb to the multiplex PCR reads, yields one record per CDR3 protein. The sample yields some 370,000 distinct CDR3 sequences, roughly a sixth seen once. Sample: blood. These receptors originate from a woman in her 30s with Graves' hyperthyroidism that later progressed to Graves' ophthalmopathy.

The sample holds many counts of this clonotype. The genes are TRBV9 and TRBJ2-1; D not certain. The V gene's germline CDR1 is SGDLS and CDR2 YYNGEE. This CDR3 has 17 amino acids. V lost 2 bases to trimming and J lost 0 bases, with 15 bases between them. The CDR3 DNA follows: TGTGCCAGCAGCGTCCTCGATGGGGTAAGCTCCTACAATGAGCAGTTCTTC. This sequence encodes CASSVLDGVSSYNEQFF.

This chain uses TRBV6-5 with TRBJ2-7; TRBD2 matches at 9 bases. Trimming took 2 bases from V and 4 from J; bases not matched to a gene: 3. The CDR3 covers 14 residues. Looked up from germline, CDR1 is MNHEY and CDR2 is SVGAGI. CDR3 protein: CASSYASGVYEQYF. The CDR3, as DNA: TGTGCCAGCAGTTACGCTAGCGGGGTATACGAGCAGTACTTC.